These 20 T cell receptor delta chains originate from one sample sequenced in a study of gamma-delta chains in newborns, infants, children. TCRdb re-called the reads using CATT. The table records about 5,000 delta-chain clones, approximately 3% of them present only once. The sample comprised blood. These receptor sequences come from a child who was a newborn, infant or young child, either healthy, febrile or measles-vaccinated (not recorded which).

A note on this clone: A far larger clone is one nucleotide away, so this likely arose from a read error. The J gene is TRDJ2, the V gene TRDV2; D gene unclear. Germline V gives CDR1 GEAIGNYY, CDR2 EKD. The CDR3 has 16 amino acids. V dropped 0 bases and J dropped 5 bases, with 15 bases sitting between them. CDR3 in DNA: TGTGCCTGTGACACCGGAACTCTGAGGACAACAGCACAACTCTTCTTT. Encoded protein: CACDTGTLRTTAQLFF.

A word on this clone: A far larger clone is just one base off, so this is likely a read error. The rearrangement joins TRDV2 to TRDJ3; 12 bases map to TRDD3. Germline V gene lookup returns CDR1 GEAIGNYY and CDR2 EKD. V lost 4 bases, J lost 1 base, and 16 bases stayed unmatched. The CDR3 extends over 22 amino acids. The CDR3 nucleotides read TGTGCCTGTGAAACCGTCCGCTGGGGGATACGCTCACGGTCCTGGGACACCCGACAGATGTTTTTC. Residues: CACETVRWGIRSRSWDTRQMFF.

In its sample, this clone was seen a few times. It is likely a read error: a sequence one base away is far more abundant. Other nucleotide sequences in the sample specify the same CDR3. J is TRDJ2 and V is TRDV2; the match to TRDD3 covers 11 bases. The germline V gene has CDR1 GEAIGNYY and CDR2 EKD. The CDR3 is 16 amino acids. CDR3 in DNA: TGTGCCTGCGACATACTGGGGGATACTTTGACAGCACAACTCTTCTTT. It encodes CACDILGDTLTAQLFF.

In its sample, this clone was seen a few times. This probably arose from a read error, given a far larger clone one base away. The identical CDR3 is also encoded by other nucleotide sequences in the sample. The chain links TRDV2 to TRDJ3; TRDD3 matches at 7 bases. This CDR3 comprises 15 residues. Germline-derived CDR1 and CDR2 are GEAIGNYY and EKD. CDR3 nucleotides: TGTGCCTGTGACTGGGGGACCTGGGACACTCGACAGATGTTTTTC. This encodes CACDWGTWDTRQMFF.

Concerning this clone itself: A much more abundant neighbour one base away suggests this may be a read error. J is TRDJ3 and V is TRDV1; 9 bases map to TRDD3. The CDR3 has 22 amino acids. Germline V gives CDR1 TSWWSYY, CDR2 QGS. CDR3 sequence: CALGGSGGDYWGSSWDTRQVFF. The CDR3 coding sequence is TGTGCTCTCGGGGGATCCGGGGGGGACTACTGGGGGAGCTCCTGGGACACCCGACAGGTGTTTTTC.

This clone was seen more than once but under ten times. The protein TCRdb lists belongs to a much larger clone and differs from this DNA's translation at residue 13, which points to a read error; the protein shown is made from the DNA. The gene calls are TRDV2 and TRDJ3, with 13 bases lining up with TRDD3. From germline, CDR1 is GEAIGNYY and CDR2 EKD. The CDR3 contains 20 residues. The CDR3 DNA is TGTGCCTGTGACACCGTACTGGGGGATACGAGCTCCCGGGACACCCGACAGATGTTTTTC. Residues: CACDTVLGDTSSRDTRQMFF.

This clone is termed medium-sized. The rearrangement uses TRDV2 and TRDJ2; 9 positions match TRDD3. Germline lookup yields CDR1 GEAIGNYY and CDR2 EKD. The CDR3 contains 14 residues. Unmatched junction bases numbered 0, after V lost 4 bases and J lost 1 base. The CDR3 here is CACELGDLTAQLFF. CDR3 DNA: TGTGCCTGTGAACTGGGGGATTTGACAGCACAACTCTTCTTT.

This clone was detected only a few times. TCRdb assigns this DNA the protein of a much larger clone, which departs from its translation at residue 14; this likely reflects a read error, and the protein shown comes from translating the DNA. The genes are TRAV29/DV5 and TRDJ1; 9 bases map to TRDD3. The germline V gene has CDR1 NSMFDY and CDR2 ISSIKDK. The CDR3 has 17 amino acids. The CDR3 loop is CAASAGIRNGYTDRLIF. The CDR3 DNA reads TGTGCAGCAAGCGCGGGGATACGAAACGGGTACACCGATAGACTCATCTTT.

About this clone: This DNA's translation differs at residue 14 from TCRdb's protein, which comes from a much larger clone; a read error is likely, and the protein shown is translated from the DNA. The chain combines TRDV2 with TRDJ3, with TRDD3 matching over 7 bases. Germline V gene data show CDR1 as GEAIGNYY and CDR2 as EKD. This CDR3 is built from 19 residues. CDR3 protein: CACDTLRTGDSWDARQMFF. The DNA of the CDR3 is TGTGCCTGTGACACCCTTAGGACTGGGGATTCCTGGGACGCCCGACAGATGTTTTTC.

This clone counts as medium-sized. This chain links TRDV2 with TRDJ1; the match to TRDD3 covers 9 bases. V was pared by 0 bases and J by 0 bases, with 1 base of the junction left unmatched. Per germline, CDR1 GEAIGNYY and CDR2 EKD. CDR3 size: 15 residues. CDR3 coding DNA: TGTGCCTGTGACACCGCTGGGGGATACACCGATAAACTCATCTTT. Translation: CACDTAGGYTDKLIF.

As to this clone: The likely explanation is a read error, given a far larger clone one base away. This sample includes further DNA sequences coding for the same CDR3. J is TRDJ3 and V is TRDV2; D is undetermined. The CDR3 runs to 16 residues. V shed 2 bases and J shed 4 bases, with 11 bases lying between them. Per the germline V gene, CDR1 is GEAIGNYY and CDR2 is EKD. CDR3 sequence: CACDKRYGWDTRQMFF. The CDR3, as DNA: TGTGCCTGTGACAAAAGGTACGGATGGGACACCCGACAGATGTTTTTC.

In this sample, this clone turned up a few times. A read error may be the cause here, since a much bigger clone is one base away. CDR3 nucleotides: TGTGCCTGTGACACCGATAAAACTGGGAGATACTTAAGCTCCTGGGACACCCGACAGATGTTTTTC. Protein sequence: CACDTDKTGRYLSSWDTRQMFF. The J gene is TRDJ3, the V gene TRDV2, with a tentative D call TRDD3 (6 bases). CDR1 and CDR2 (germline): GEAIGNYY, EKD. The CDR3 runs to 22 residues. V was trimmed by 0 bases and J by 0 bases, leaving 23 bases between them.

Comments on this clone: TCRdb assigns this DNA the protein of a much larger clone, which departs from its translation at residue 7; this likely reflects a read error, and the protein shown comes from translating the DNA. The chain employs TRDV2 and TRDJ2; D is ambiguous. Trimming removed 0 bases from V and 0 bases from J, with 7 bases in between. Germline values: CDR1 GEAIGNYY, CDR2 EKD. The CDR3 loop spans 15 amino acids. The CDR3 sequence: CACDTGRALTAQLFF. The CDR3 nucleotides read TGTGCCTGTGACACCGGGAGAGCTTTGACAGCACAACTCTTCTTT.

This clone appeared a few times. TCRdb shows a much larger clone's protein in place of this DNA's translation, and the two differ at residues 10 and 11, likely through a read error; the protein shown is translated from the DNA. The chain couples TRDV2 to TRDJ3; 7 bases are shared with TRDD3. From germline, CDR1 is GEAIGNYY and CDR2 EKD. The CDR3 contains 19 residues. Trimming took 3 bases from V and 2 from J; bases not matched to a gene: 12. The CDR3: CACDDGYAAGPWDTRQMFF. The CDR3 nucleotides read TGTGCCTGTGACGACGGATACGCGGCGGGCCCCTGGGACACCCGACAGATGTTTTTC.

This clone was detected only a few times. The TCRdb protein comes from a much larger clone and disagrees with this DNA's translation at residue 6, likely due to a read error; the protein given here is derived from the DNA. The rearrangement uses TRDV2 and TRDJ1, with 11 positions matching TRDD3. This CDR3 is 16 amino acids long. The V gene's germline CDR1 is GEAIGNYY and CDR2 EKD. Trimming at V came to 3 bases and at J to 7 bases, leaving 12 bases not matched to a gene. This chain's CDR3 is CACDVMGDTRFGKLIF. DNA for the CDR3: TGTGCCTGTGACGTAATGGGGGATACGCGCTTCGGTAAACTCATCTTT.

This clone rates as medium-sized. Additional DNA sequences in this sample encode the identical CDR3. The rearrangement uses TRDV2 and TRDJ3, with 7 bases that match TRDD3. The CDR3 runs to 19 residues. V shed 0 bases and J 0 bases; nucleotides not matched to a gene: 7. Germline V gene sequence: CDR1 GEAIGNYY, CDR2 EKD. The CDR3 DNA follows: TGTGCCTGTGACACCGTCAGGGGGATGAGCTCCTGGGACACCCGACAGATGTTTTTC. Translated: CACDTVRGMSSWDTRQMFF.

To note about this clone: The protein recorded in TCRdb matches a much larger clone and deviates from this DNA's translation at residue 3, suggesting a read error; the protein here is obtained by translating the DNA. CDR3 nucleotide sequence: TGTGCTCCTGGGGAACCCTGGATAAAGACAGCACAACTCTTCTTT. Amino acids: CAPGEPWIKTAQLFF. The chain joins TRDV1 to TRDJ2, with D possibly TRDD3 on 6 matching bases. Germline CDR1 TSWWSYY, CDR2 QGS. The CDR3 extends over 15 amino acids.

In the case of this clone: Only one base separates this from a far larger clonotype, so it likely reflects a read error. In the same sample, other DNA sequences code for this CDR3. The J gene is TRDJ3, the V gene TRDV2, with 11 bases aligning to TRDD3. The CDR3 runs 18 residues. Germline-derived CDR1 and CDR2 are GEAIGNYY and EKD. The DNA for the CDR3 is TGTGCTTGTGACACCGTTACTGGGGGATACTGGGACACCCGACAGATGTTTTTC. Translation gives CACDTVTGGYWDTRQMFF.

This clone has at least ten counts. A much larger clone differs from this one at a single base, so this may be a read error. This specimen includes other DNA sequences encoding the same CDR3. V usage is TRDV2 and J usage is TRDJ3, with TRDD3 identical over 7 bases. Germline V CDR1 and CDR2: GEAIGNYY, EKD. CDR3 length: 20 amino acids. The CDR3 region is CACDTRTGDHSSWDTRQMFF. CDR3 bases: TGTGCCTGTGACACTCGTACTGGGGACCACAGCTCCTGGGACACCCGCCAGATGTTTTTC.

A word on this clone: TCRdb has a much larger clone's protein, which differs at residue 5 from the translation of this DNA, likely because of a read error; what is shown is the protein translated from the DNA. The chain employs TRDV2 and TRDJ2, with 12 bases lining up with TRDD3. Germline CDR1 GEAIGNYY, CDR2 EKD. J was trimmed by 4 bases and V by 3 bases; bases with no gene match: 2. The CDR3 runs to 15 residues. The CDR3 nucleotides are TGTGCCTGTGACCTACTGGGGGATACGACAGCACAACTCTTCTTT. This translates into CACDLLGDTTAQLFF.